Below, 19 T cell receptor beta chains from the same sample are listed, as sequenced in a study of blood T cells in healthy people across ages. Primed by a sample-barcoded 5' primer and a J-beta primer mix, a second PCR proceeded for 7 to 11 cycles. TCRdb re-called the 5' RACE reads through MiXCR, storing one row per CDR3 protein. The sample lists over 700,000 distinct CDR3 sequences; around 25% were seen once. The same data also contributed to another study, on T cells of mothers and their children.

The sequencing sample was made of blood. The receptors here all came from a boy aged 10-17 years in good health.

The V and J genes are TRBV4-1 and TRBJ2-4; 7 bases map to TRBD1. Trimming cost V 3 bases and J 10 bases; bases outside gene matches: 3. This CDR3 comprises 12 residues. Germline V gene sequence: CDR1 MGHRA, CDR2 YSYEKL. The CDR3 here is CASSHGTEIQYF. CDR3 coding DNA: TGCGCCAGCAGCCACGGGACAGAAATTCAGTACTTC.

A word on this clonotype: At one boundary the junction diverges from the germline segment, which might be a read error. The chain couples TRBV2 to TRBJ2-7; D is unclear. CDR3 size: 11 residues. Germline CDR1 reads SNHLY; CDR2 reads FYNNEI. In nucleotides, the CDR3 is TGTGCCAGCGGGAAGTCCTACGAGCAGAACTTC. Translated, it gives CASGKSYEQNF. Combining the CDR3 with reference TRBV2 and TRBJ2-7 gives the whole variable domain EPEVTQTPSHQVTQMGQEVILRCVPISNHLYFYWYRQILGQKVEFLVSFYNNEISEKSEIFDDQFSVERPDGSNFTLKIRSTKLEDSAMYFCASGKSYEQNFGPGTRLTVT.

The chain has TRBV11-3 and TRBJ2-5, with D perhaps TRBD1 or TRBD2 (6 bases each). The V and J ends lost 0 bases and 5 bases respectively, with 13 bases between them. The germline V gene has CDR1 SGHNT and CDR2 YENEEA. The CDR3 covers 15 residues. CDR3 loop: CASSLDLGGQETQYF. The CDR3 DNA reads TGTGCCAGCAGCTTAGATCTGGGGGGCCAGGAGACCCAGTACTTC.

This clonotype was detected a few times. The chain carries TRBV7-2 and TRBJ2-3, with D tentatively TRBD1 (5 bases). The V gene lost 2 bases and the J gene lost 4 bases, with 7 bases spanning the gap. Germline values: CDR1 SGHTA, CDR2 FQGNSA. The CDR3 is 13 amino acids. Here the CDR3 reads CASSLLGPDTQYF. The CDR3 DNA is TGTGCCAGCAGCTTATTGGGGCCAGATACGCAGTATTTT.

This clonotype was recorded a few times. The chain recombines TRBV2 with TRBJ2-7; TRBD2 might be the D (7 bases). The V end lost 4 bases, the J end lost 2 bases, and 15 bases lay between the germline ends. The CDR3 runs 15 residues. The V gene's germline CDR1 is SNHLY and CDR2 FYNNEI. CDR3 loop: CASSVTAGAPYEQYF. The CDR3 bases are TGTGCCAGCAGTGTCACTGCGGGGGCTCCCTACGAGCAGTACTTC.

The chain joins TRBV6-5 to TRBJ2-5; D is uncertain. The CDR3 is made up of 15 amino acids. Per germline, CDR1 MNHEY and CDR2 SVGAGI. Trimming left V 2 bases short and J 8 bases short, with 18 bases between. The CDR3 protein is CASSYGWGTSQTQYF. For the CDR3, the DNA is TGTGCCAGCAGTTACGGTTGGGGAACTTCGCAAACCCAGTACTTC.

This clonotype was seen a handful of times. This chain joins TRBV27 and TRBJ1-5, with D unresolved. V lost 5 bases and J 3 bases, leaving 5 bases between the germline ends. This CDR3 is 12 amino acids long. Germline V gene sequence: CDR1 MNHEY, CDR2 SMNVEV (reference sequence). CDR3 coding DNA: TGTGCCAGCAGTCCCTACAATCAGCCCCAGCATTTT. As protein: CASSPYNQPQHF.

In its sample, this clonotype was seen a few times. The chain recombines TRBV29-1 with TRBJ2-7, with a weak D call TRBD1 (6 bases). Germline V gives CDR1 SQVTM, CDR2 ANQGSEA. V lost 8 bases, J lost 3 bases, and 14 bases lay in between. The length of the CDR3 is 12 residues. The CDR3 region is CSIRDTHYEQYF. CDR3 coding DNA: TGCAGCATCCGGGACACTCACTACGAGCAGTACTTC.

The V call is TRBV28, the J call TRBJ2-1, with D perhaps TRBD2 (6 bases). This CDR3 is built from 12 residues. CDR1 is MDHEN and CDR2 is SYDVKM in the germline V gene. V gave up 2 bases and J gave up 9 bases, with 8 bases separating them. The CDR3 DNA is TGTGCCAGCAGTTTAGGAGGGTTTGAGCAGTTCTTC. It encodes CASSLGGFEQFF. The variable domain in full, completed from reference TRBV28 and TRBJ2-1, reads DVKVTQSSRYLVKRTGEKVFLECVQDMDHENMFWYRQDPGLGLRLIYFSYDVKMKEKGDIPEGYSVSREKKERFSLILESASTNQTSMYLCASSLGGFEQFFGPGTRLTVL.

The CDR3: CASSPEGWEQYF. CDR3 nucleotides: TGTGCCAGCAGCCCTGAGGGGTGGGAGCAGTACTTC. V is TRBV7-2 and J is TRBJ2-7; D tentatively reads TRBD1 or TRBD2 (5 bases each). V lost 5 bases and J lost 7, with 12 bases in between. This CDR3 is built from 12 residues. Per germline, CDR1 SGHTA and CDR2 FQGNSA.

The chain combines TRBV28 with TRBJ2-5; D unclear. TRBJ2-7 matches the DNA end more closely, so the J call is doubtful. Germline values: CDR1 MDHEN, CDR2 SYDVKM. This CDR3 spans 14 amino acids. The DNA of the CDR3 is TGTGCCAGCACCCCGCCAGCCACCTACTACGAGCAGTACTTC. Protein product: CASTPPATYYEQYF.

On this clonotype: One end of the junction fails to match germline, which may point to a read error. The chain links TRBV6-1 to TRBJ1-2; D is undetermined. The V gene's germline CDR1 is MNHNS and CDR2 SASEGT. The length of the CDR3 is 12 residues. CDR3 sequence: CASSETMDPAGF. CDR3 DNA: TGTGCCAGCAGTGAGACCATGGACCCTGCTGGCTTC.

The chain employs TRBV11-2 and TRBJ2-1; 14 bases fit TRBD2. The germline CDR1 and CDR2 sequences are SGHAT and FQNNGV. The length of the CDR3 is 20 residues. Germline trimming cut 4 bases from V and 4 bases from J; bases unmatched to any gene: 15. Written as DNA, the CDR3 is TGTGCCAGCAGCTATACCCTGACTAGCGGGAGGGCCGTTCTTTACAATGAGCAGTTCTTC. Amino acid sequence: CASSYTLTSGRAVLYNEQFF. The complete variable domain, with remaining parts taken from reference TRBV11-2 and TRBJ2-1, reads EAGVAQSPRYKIIEKRQSVAFWCNPISGHATLYWYQQILGQGPKLLIQFQNNGVVDDSQLPKDRFSAERLKGVDSTLKIQPAKLEDSAVYLCASSYTLTSGRAVLYNEQFFGPGTRLTVL.

The chain couples TRBV27 to TRBJ1-4; tentative D call: TRBD1 (5 bases). CDR1 and CDR2 from the germline V gene are MNHEY and SMNVEV (reference sequence). V was shortened by 5 bases and J by 7 bases, with 17 bases between the two germline ends. The CDR3 length is 15 residues. DNA of the CDR3: TGTGCCAGCAGTCCCGGTCCCGGGGCGACTGAAAAACTGTTTTTT. As protein: CASSPGPGATEKLFF.

The genes are TRBV5-1 and TRBJ2-1; TRBD2 agrees at 9 bases. V lost 5 bases to trimming and J lost 10 bases; unmatched junction nucleotides: 10. The CDR3 extends over 14 amino acids. From germline, CDR1 is SGHRS and CDR2 YFSETQ. DNA for the CDR3: TGCGCCAGCAGTTTCGGGACTAGCAATTGGGAGCAGTTCTTC. Amino acid sequence: CASSFGTSNWEQFF.

The chain couples TRBV10-3 to TRBJ1-5, with a weak D call TRBD1 (5 bases). Germline V gives CDR1 ENHRY, CDR2 SYGVKD. With 2 bases removed from V and 5 bases from J, the gap between germline ends came to 13 bases. CDR3 length: 15 amino acids. This CDR3 is CAISEGGFVDQPQHF. In DNA form, the CDR3 reads TGTGCCATCAGTGAGGGGGGGTTTGTGGATCAGCCCCAGCATTTT.

There are a few counts of this clonotype. This chain links TRBV20-1 with TRBJ1-5; 7 bases fit TRBD1. After removal of 5 bases from V and 7 bases from J, the junction contained 8 bases not matched to a gene. CDR1 and CDR2 from the germline V gene are DFQATT and SNEGSKA (reference sequence). The CDR3 is made up of 13 amino acids. CDR3 sequence reads: CSAVLGQRQPQHF. The CDR3 DNA sequence: TGCAGTGCTGTCCTGGGACAGAGACAGCCCCAGCATTTT.

This clonotype has only a few counts. This sequence joins TRBV6-5 and TRBJ2-5; D is possibly TRBD1 or TRBD2 (5 bases each). Germline V gene sequence: CDR1 MNHEY, CDR2 SVGAGI. V was clipped by 4 bases and J by 5 bases, with 20 bases between them. This CDR3 contains 16 residues. The CDR3: CASSSGTARNSETQYF. As DNA, the CDR3 is TGTGCCAGCAGTTCCGGGACCGCCAGAAATTCGGAGACCCAGTACTTC.

The V gene is TRBV10-3, the J gene TRBJ1-2; D is perhaps TRBD1 (5 bases). The CDR3 is 15 residues long. V was pared by 0 bases and J by 1 base, with 9 bases between. Looked up from germline, CDR1 is ENHRY and CDR2 is SYGVKD. Here the CDR3 reads CAISESSQGNYGYTF. The DNA of the CDR3 is TGTGCCATCAGTGAGTCAAGTCAGGGTAACTATGGCTACACCTTC.